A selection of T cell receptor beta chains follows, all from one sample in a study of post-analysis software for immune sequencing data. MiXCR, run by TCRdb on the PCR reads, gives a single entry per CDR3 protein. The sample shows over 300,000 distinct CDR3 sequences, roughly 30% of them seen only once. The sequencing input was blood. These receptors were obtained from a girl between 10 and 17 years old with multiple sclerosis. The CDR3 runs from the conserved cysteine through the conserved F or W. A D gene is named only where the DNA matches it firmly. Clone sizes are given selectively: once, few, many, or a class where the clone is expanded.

CDR3 protein: CASSRGQGDEQFF
CDR3 DNA: TGTGCCAGCTCCAGAGGGCAGGGCGATGAGCAGTTCTTC
clone size: -
CDR3 length: 13
D gene: -
V gene: TRBV7-9
J gene: TRBJ2-1

CDR3 protein: CASSPTTASRTYNSPLHF
CDR3 DNA: TGTGCCAGCTCACCAACCACGGCGTCACGGACCTATAATTCACCCCTCCACTTT
clone size: -
CDR3 length: 18
D gene: -
V gene: TRBV18
J gene: TRBJ1-6

CDR3 protein: CASSQIGVVGQLQHF
CDR3 DNA: TGCGCCAGCAGCCAAATCGGGGTGGTGGGGCAGCTCCAGCATTTT
clone size: few
CDR3 length: 15
D gene: -
V gene: TRBV4-1
J gene: TRBJ1-5

CDR3 protein: CASGPTTSNTEAFF
CDR3 DNA: TGCGCCAGCGGCCCCACTACGTCGAACACTGAAGCTTTCTTT
clone size: few
CDR3 length: 14
D gene: -
V gene: TRBV5-1
J gene: TRBJ1-1

CDR3 protein: CASSLGVSLGANVLTF
CDR3 DNA: TGCGCCAGCAGCTTGGGGGTCTCTCTGGGGGCCAACGTCCTGACTTTC
clone size: many
CDR3 length: 16
D gene: -
V gene: TRBV5-1
J gene: TRBJ2-6

CDR3 protein: CASSSWTAKNIQYF
CDR3 DNA: TGTGCCAGCAGCTCGTGGACAGCCAAAAACATTCAGTACTTC
clone size: few
CDR3 length: 14
D gene: -
V gene: TRBV11-2
J gene: TRBJ2-4

CDR3 protein: CASSSGLQGYEQYF
CDR3 DNA: TGTGCCAGCAGTTCGGGTCTGCAGGGGTACGAGCAGTACTTC
clone size: -
CDR3 length: 14
D gene: -
V gene: TRBV12-3/TRBV12-4
J gene: TRBJ2-7

CDR3 protein: CASSLSRVDLNTEAFF
CDR3 DNA: TGTGCCAGCAGCTTGTCGAGGGTCGATTTGAACACTGAAGCTTTCTTT
clone size: -
CDR3 length: 16
D gene: -
V gene: TRBV7-9
J gene: TRBJ1-1

CDR3 protein: CASSFGYGGPVEETQYF
CDR3 DNA: TGTGCCAGCAGTTTCGGTTACGGGGGCCCCGTCGAAGAGACCCAGTACTTC
clone size: many
CDR3 length: 17
D gene: -
V gene: TRBV12-3/TRBV12-4
J gene: TRBJ2-5

CDR3 protein: CASSQDKNSGAAEHNEQFF
CDR3 DNA: TGCGCCAGCAGCCAAGATAAAAATTCGGGCGCCGCGGAGCACAATGAGCAGTTCTTC
clone size: few
CDR3 length: 19
D gene: -
V gene: TRBV4-3
J gene: TRBJ2-1

CDR3 protein: CASSLAQGLLYGYTF
CDR3 DNA: TGTGCCAGCAGTTTAGCCCAAGGACTGCTCTATGGCTACACCTTC
clone size: few
CDR3 length: 15
D gene: -
V gene: TRBV12-3/TRBV12-4
J gene: TRBJ1-2

CDR3 protein: CASGRTSGGGRNEQFF
CDR3 DNA: TGTGCCAGCGGCCGGACTAGCGGGGGGGGTAGGAATGAGCAGTTCTTC
clone size: few
CDR3 length: 16
D gene: TRBD2
V gene: TRBV12-3/TRBV12-4
J gene: TRBJ2-1

CDR3 protein: CSVEGQHYGYTF
CDR3 DNA: TGCAGCGTTGAGGGACAGCACTATGGCTACACCTTC
clone size: -
CDR3 length: 12
D gene: TRBD1
V gene: TRBV29-1
J gene: TRBJ1-2

CDR3 protein: CASTQGVWTEAFF
CDR3 DNA: TGTGCCAGCACCCAGGGGGTTTGGACTGAAGCTTTCTTT
clone size: -
CDR3 length: 13
D gene: TRBD1
V gene: TRBV6-6
J gene: TRBJ1-1

CDR3 protein: CASSSTDYEQYF
CDR3 DNA: TGTGCCAGCAGCTCCACAGACTACGAGCAGTACTTC
clone size: many
CDR3 length: 12
D gene: -
V gene: TRBV5-5
J gene: TRBJ2-7

CDR3 protein: CASSLASSPNEKLFF
CDR3 DNA: TGTGCCAGCAGTTTAGCGAGCAGCCCTAATGAAAAACTGTTTTTT
clone size: -
CDR3 length: 15
D gene: -
V gene: TRBV12-3/TRBV12-4
J gene: TRBJ1-4

CDR3 protein: CASSYLYGTDTQYF
CDR3 DNA: TGTGCCAGCAGCTATCTCTATGGCACAGATACGCAGTATTTT
clone size: few
CDR3 length: 14
D gene: -
V gene: TRBV9
J gene: TRBJ2-3

CDR3 protein: CASRATGTPTDTQYF
CDR3 DNA: TGTGCCAGCAGAGCCACCGGGACTCCCACAGATACGCAGTATTTT
clone size: few
CDR3 length: 15
D gene: -
V gene: TRBV6-1
J gene: TRBJ2-3

CDR3 protein: CSVFREASGETQYF
CDR3 DNA: TGCAGCGTTTTCCGCGAGGCTTCGGGAGAGACCCAGTACTTC
clone size: -
CDR3 length: 14
D gene: -
V gene: TRBV29-1
J gene: TRBJ2-5

CDR3 protein: CSVAQGGAGANVLTF
CDR3 DNA: TGCAGCGTCGCACAGGGAGGAGCTGGGGCCAACGTCCTGACTTTC
clone size: few
CDR3 length: 15
D gene: -
V gene: TRBV29-1
J gene: TRBJ2-6

CDR3 protein: CSVLGQGDNEQFF
CDR3 DNA: TGCAGCGTTTTGGGACAGGGTGACAATGAGCAGTTCTTC
clone size: -
CDR3 length: 13
D gene: TRBD1
V gene: TRBV29-1
J gene: TRBJ2-1

CDR3 protein: CASSESGLETQYF
CDR3 DNA: TGCGCCAGCAGTGAGTCCGGATTGGAGACCCAGTACTTC
clone size: few
CDR3 length: 13
D gene: -
V gene: TRBV10-1
J gene: TRBJ2-5

CDR3 protein: CASSVGQERGYTF
CDR3 DNA: TGTGCCAGCAGCGTTGGACAGGAACGCGGCTACACCTTC
clone size: few
CDR3 length: 13
D gene: TRBD1
V gene: TRBV7-2
J gene: TRBJ1-2

CDR3 protein: CASSLHSGEETQYF
CDR3 DNA: TGTGCCAGCAGTTTACACAGCGGTGAGGAGACCCAGTACTTC
clone size: few
CDR3 length: 14
D gene: -
V gene: TRBV12-3/TRBV12-4
J gene: TRBJ2-5

CDR3 protein: CASSYVYVGLAGTMSSGANVLTF
CDR3 DNA: TGTGCCAGCAGTTATGTTTATGTAGGACTAGCGGGGACAATGAGCTCTGGGGCCAACGTCCTGACTTTC
clone size: -
CDR3 length: 23
D gene: TRBD2
V gene: TRBV6-2/TRBV6-3
J gene: TRBJ2-6

CDR3 protein: CASSLGQGPTYEQYF
CDR3 DNA: TGCGCCAGCAGCCTAGGACAGGGGCCCACCTACGAGCAGTACTTC
clone size: few
CDR3 length: 15
D gene: TRBD1
V gene: TRBV5-1
J gene: TRBJ2-7

CDR3 protein: CATSRVIGTSGGEETQYF
CDR3 DNA: TGTGCCACCAGCAGGGTCATCGGGACTAGCGGGGGGGAAGAGACCCAGTACTTC
clone size: -
CDR3 length: 18
D gene: TRBD2
V gene: TRBV15
J gene: TRBJ2-5

CDR3 protein: CASRSLSGDSSYEQYF
CDR3 DNA: TGTGCCAGCAGGAGCCTTAGCGGGGACAGCTCCTACGAGCAGTACTTC
clone size: few
CDR3 length: 16
D gene: -
V gene: TRBV27
J gene: TRBJ2-7

CDR3 protein: CASSYQTGVNYNEQFF
CDR3 DNA: TGCGCCAGCAGCTATCAAACAGGGGTAAATTACAATGAGCAGTTCTTC
clone size: few
CDR3 length: 16
D gene: TRBD1
V gene: TRBV5-1
J gene: TRBJ2-1

CDR3 protein: CSALYGQVQETQYF
CDR3 DNA: TGCAGTGCTCTCTACGGACAGGTCCAAGAGACCCAGTACTTC
clone size: -
CDR3 length: 14
D gene: TRBD1
V gene: TRBV20-1
J gene: TRBJ2-5

CDR3 protein: CASSPQGRGNTGELFF
CDR3 DNA: TGTGCCAGCAGCCCTCAGGGGAGGGGCAACACCGGGGAGCTGTTTTTT
clone size: once
CDR3 length: 16
D gene: -
V gene: TRBV7-2
J gene: TRBJ2-2

CDR3 protein: CASSGGQPFYGYTF
CDR3 DNA: TGCGCCAGCAGCGGGGGACAGCCCTTCTATGGCTACACCTTC
clone size: few
CDR3 length: 14
D gene: TRBD1
V gene: TRBV5-1
J gene: TRBJ1-2

CDR3 protein: CASSPRQLSSYNEQFF
CDR3 DNA: TGTGCCAGCAGCCCCAGACAGCTAAGCTCCTACAATGAGCAGTTCTTC
clone size: few
CDR3 length: 16
D gene: -
V gene: TRBV5-6
J gene: TRBJ2-1

CDR3 protein: CASSSPLAGGTDTQYF
CDR3 DNA: TGCGCCAGCAGCTCCCCTCTAGCGGGGGGCACAGATACGCAGTATTTT
clone size: -
CDR3 length: 16
D gene: TRBD2
V gene: TRBV5-1
J gene: TRBJ2-3

CDR3 protein: CAGALGGYPLEQYF
CDR3 DNA: TGTGCCGGGGCCCTGGGAGGGTACCCACTCGAGCAGTACTTC
clone size: -
CDR3 length: 14
D gene: TRBD2
V gene: TRBV6-6
J gene: TRBJ2-7

CDR3 protein: CASSLAQGGTRTYEQYF
CDR3 DNA: TGTGCCAGCAGTTTAGCGCAAGGGGGGACACGAACCTACGAGCAGTACTTC
clone size: few
CDR3 length: 17
D gene: -
V gene: TRBV12-3/TRBV12-4
J gene: TRBJ2-7

CDR3 protein: CASSGQGVMNTEAFF
CDR3 DNA: TGTGCCAGCAGTGGGCAGGGGGTCATGAACACTGAAGCTTTCTTT
clone size: -
CDR3 length: 15
D gene: TRBD1
V gene: TRBV12-3/TRBV12-4
J gene: TRBJ1-1

CDR3 protein: CASSPPTSGPRMDTQYF
CDR3 DNA: TGCGCCAGCAGCCCCCCGACCTCGGGACCGAGGATGGATACGCAGTATTTT
clone size: -
CDR3 length: 17
D gene: -
V gene: TRBV5-1
J gene: TRBJ2-3

CDR3 protein: CASSQARGDAQYF
CDR3 DNA: TGTGCCAGCAGCCAGGCAAGAGGGGATGCGCAGTATTTT
clone size: -
CDR3 length: 13
D gene: -
V gene: TRBV7-6
J gene: TRBJ2-3

CDR3 protein: CSAHSETSYNEQFF
CDR3 DNA: TGCAGTGCTCACTCCGAGACTTCATACAATGAGCAGTTCTTC
clone size: -
CDR3 length: 14
D gene: -
V gene: TRBV20-1
J gene: TRBJ2-1

CDR3 protein: CACSLSSRGAFF
CDR3 DNA: TGTGCCTGCAGTTTATCTTCGAGGGGAGCTTTCTTT
clone size: -
CDR3 length: 12
D gene: -
V gene: TRBV12-3/TRBV12-4
J gene: TRBJ1-1

CDR3 protein: CASSPKLGLAGFYNEQFF
CDR3 DNA: TGCGCCAGCAGCCCAAAACTCGGACTAGCGGGGTTCTACAATGAGCAGTTCTTC
clone size: few
CDR3 length: 18
D gene: TRBD2
V gene: TRBV4-1
J gene: TRBJ2-1

CDR3 protein: CASSSSGGSYEQFF
CDR3 DNA: TGTGCCAGCAGTTCTAGCGGGGGGAGTTATGAGCAGTTCTTC
clone size: -
CDR3 length: 14
D gene: TRBD2
V gene: TRBV12-3/TRBV12-4
J gene: TRBJ2-1

CDR3 protein: CASSGPNQPQHF
CDR3 DNA: TGTGCCAGCTCTGGGCCCAATCAGCCCCAGCATTTT
clone size: few
CDR3 length: 12
D gene: -
V gene: TRBV18
J gene: TRBJ1-5

CDR3 protein: CASSYPLRAGGETQYF
CDR3 DNA: -
clone size: -
CDR3 length: 16
D gene: -
V gene: TRBV6-5
J gene: TRBJ2-5

CDR3 protein: CASSLGGSAYEQYF
CDR3 DNA: TGTGCCAGCAGCTTAGGCGGCAGTGCCTACGAGCAGTACTTC
clone size: -
CDR3 length: 14
D gene: -
V gene: TRBV7-2
J gene: TRBJ2-7

CDR3 protein: CASSYERHANTGELFF
CDR3 DNA: TGTGCCAGTAGTTATGAGAGGCACGCGAACACCGGGGAGCTGTTTTTT
clone size: once
CDR3 length: 16
D gene: -
V gene: TRBV21-1
J gene: TRBJ2-2

CDR3 protein: CASNFLNTEAFF
CDR3 DNA: TGTGCCAGCAACTTCCTGAACACTGAAGCTTTCTTT
clone size: -
CDR3 length: 12
D gene: -
V gene: TRBV6-6
J gene: TRBJ1-1

CDR3 protein: CASSPGWGDRGVTEAFF
CDR3 DNA: TGTGCCAGCAGCCCCGGCTGGGGGGACAGGGGAGTCACTGAAGCTTTCTTT
clone size: -
CDR3 length: 17
D gene: TRBD1
V gene: TRBV12-3/TRBV12-4
J gene: TRBJ1-1

CDR3 protein: CASSLGDRENYGYTF
CDR3 DNA: TGTGCCAGCAGTTTAGGCGACAGGGAGAACTATGGCTACACCTTC
clone size: few
CDR3 length: 15
D gene: TRBD1
V gene: TRBV12-3/TRBV12-4
J gene: TRBJ1-2

CDR3 protein: CASVSGQGFSYNEQFF
CDR3 DNA: TGTGCCAGCGTATCGGGACAGGGATTCTCCTACAATGAGCAGTTCTTC
clone size: few
CDR3 length: 16
D gene: TRBD1
V gene: TRBV2
J gene: TRBJ2-1

CDR3 protein: CASSTQGPGYTF
CDR3 DNA: TGTGCCAGCAGTACCCAGGGTCCTGGCTACACCTTC
clone size: few
CDR3 length: 12
D gene: -
V gene: TRBV28
J gene: TRBJ1-2

CDR3 protein: CASSLAGVPQETQYF
CDR3 DNA: TGTGCCAGCAGCTTAGCGGGGGTCCCTCAAGAGACCCAGTACTTC
clone size: -
CDR3 length: 15
D gene: TRBD2
V gene: TRBV7-3
J gene: TRBJ2-5

CDR3 protein: CASSYSGVDTQYF
CDR3 DNA: TGTGCCAGCAGTTACTCAGGGGTAGATACGCAGTATTTT
clone size: few
CDR3 length: 13
D gene: -
V gene: TRBV27
J gene: TRBJ2-3